These T cell receptor beta chains were read from a single sample in a study of blood T cell repertoires in COVID-19. Generated by immunoSEQ multiplex PCR, the TCRdb table keeps only in-frame clones and is missing some. The sample yields around 170,000 clones, approximately 86% seen once. What was sequenced was peripheral blood. The receptors here all came from a man aged 55 to 70 with COVID-19, enrolled during active disease. CDR3s include the opening cysteine and the closing phenylalanine or tryptophan. D genes are given only for firm matches. The size entry is marked missing in some rows and otherwise reads once, few, many or a size class.

J | size | D | V | DNA | CDR3
TRBJ1-2 | . | . | TRBV29-1 | TGCAGCGTTGAGCAGGGATATGGCTACACCTTC | CSVEQGYGYTF
TRBJ2-1 | . | TRBD1 | TRBV27 | TGTGCCAGCAGTTTAGCGACAAGAGGGGGACAGAGGGAGACTACCTACAATGAGCAGTTCTTC | CASSLATRGGQRETTYNEQFF
TRBJ1-5 | . | TRBD1 | TRBV6-2/TRBV6-3 | TGTGCCAGCAGTCCGCAGGGGGTTTCGAGTCAGCCCCAGCATTTT | CASSPQGVSSQPQHF
TRBJ2-2 | . | . | TRBV29-1 | TGCAGCGTTGGGGGGCGACAGGCGAACACCGGGGAGCTGTTTTTT | CSVGGRQANTGELFF
TRBJ1-5 | . | . | TRBV18 | TGTGCCAGCTCACCACCGGGGGGTAGCAATCAGCCCCAGCATTTT | CASSPPGGSNQPQHF
TRBJ2-7 | . | . | TRBV23-1 | TGCGCCAGCAGTCGCGCTTTGGCCTACGAGCAGTACTTC | CASSRALAYEQYF
TRBJ1-2 | . | . | TRBV21-1 | TGTGCCACCCCAGCCGGGACAGTAACTAACTATGGCTACACCTTC | CATPAGTVTNYGYTF
TRBJ1-3 | . | TRBD1 | TRBV29-1 | TGCAGCGTTGAAAGGGACAGGGGGCGAGGTACCTATTTT | CSVERDRGRGTYF
TRBJ2-1 | . | TRBD2 | TRBV14 | TGTGCCAGCAGCCAAGGTCCTAGCGGGAGGATCCATGAGCAGTTCTTC | CASSQGPSGRIHEQFF
TRBJ1-6 | few | . | TRBV6-4 | TGTGCCAGCAGACAGGGATATAATTCACCCCTCCACTTT | CASRQGYNSPLHF
TRBJ2-7 | . | . | TRBV7-2 | TGTGCCAGCAGCTTGGACACGACGATCTCCTACGAGCAGTACTTC | CASSLDTTISYEQYF
TRBJ2-7 | few | TRBD1 | TRBV7-2 | TGTGCCAGCAGCTCAGGGACAGGGCCCGTCGGTGAGCAGTACTTC | CASSSGTGPVGEQYF
TRBJ1-2 | . | TRBD1 | TRBV11-3 | TGTGCCAGCAGCCCGAACCAACAGGGGGCAAGCTATGGCTACACCTTC | CASSPNQQGASYGYTF
TRBJ1-3 | . | . | TRBV9 | TGTGCCAGCAGCGAGAGAAGCTCTGGAAACACCATATATTTT | CASSERSSGNTIYF
TRBJ1-3 | . | TRBD1 | TRBV20-1 | TGCAGTGCTAGTCCCGGGACAGGGGTCGGTGATGGAAACACCATATATTTT | CSASPGTGVGDGNTIYF
TRBJ1-1 | . | TRBD1 | TRBV28 | TGTGCCAGCAGTATCAGGGGGCAAGGTACTGAAGCTTTCTTT | CASSIRGQGTEAFF
TRBJ2-7 | . | . | TRBV28 | TGTGCCAGCAGCCGTAGCGGCTACGAGCAGTACTTC | CASSRSGYEQYF
TRBJ1-1 | once | TRBD1 | TRBV28 | TGTGCCAGCAGTTCGGGACAGGGGGGCACTGAAGCTTTCTTT | CASSSGQGGTEAFF
TRBJ2-4 | few | TRBD2 | TRBV4-1 | TGCGCCAGCAGCCAAGGGCTAGCGGGGGGGGTAGCCAAAAACATTCAGTACTTC | CASSQGLAGGVAKNIQYF
TRBJ1-2 | . | . | TRBV3-1/TRBV3-2 | TGTGCCAGCAGCCAAGGGGCAGGGTATTTGCTTTTTATATATGGCTACACCTTC | CASSQGAGYLLFIYGYTF
TRBJ1-1 | few | . | TRBV5-8 | TGTGCCAGCAGCTTGGCCTTAGGCAGGGCTGCTGAAGCTTTCTTT | CASSLALGRAAEAFF
TRBJ2-1 | once | . | TRBV15 | TGTGCCACCAGCAGCAGCTACGGGAGTAATTTCTACAATGAGCAGTTCTTC | CATSSSYGSNFYNEQFF
TRBJ1-1 | . | . | TRBV29-1 | TGCAGCGTTGCGGAGACAGTGAACACTGAAGCTTTCTTT | CSVAETVNTEAFF
TRBJ2-2 | . | . | TRBV19 | TGTGCCAGTATGGGAGGGGGGAAGAACACCGGGGAGCTGTTTTTT | CASMGGGKNTGELFF
TRBJ1-6 | once | . | TRBV6-5 | TGTGCCAGCAGTTACGAGCAGGGCTATAATTCACCCCTCCACTTT | CASSYEQGYNSPLHF
TRBJ1-1 | . | . | TRBV18 | TGTGCCAGCTCACCCCAGGCAGGGTTGGATGCTTTCTTT | CASSPQAGLDAFF
TRBJ1-6 | . | . | TRBV27 | TGTGCCAGCAGTGGCCTCGGGTCACCCCTCCACTTT | CASSGLGSPLHF
TRBJ2-7 | . | . | TRBV7-2 | TGTGCCAGCAGCTTCTCCGGAGGCCCCTACGAGCAGTACTTC | CASSFSGGPYEQYF
TRBJ1-2 | few | . | TRBV4-3 | TGCGCCAGCAGCCAAGTTTCAGGGTCAACGAATGGCTACACCTTC | CASSQVSGSTNGYTF
TRBJ2-7 | . | TRBD1 | TRBV14 | TGTGCCAGCAGCGCGGACGGGACAGGAATTTACGAGCAGTACTTC | CASSADGTGIYEQYF
TRBJ1-1 | few | . | TRBV5-4 | TGTGCCAGCAGCTTGGGGGGAGGGAGGACTGAAGCTTTCTTT | CASSLGGGRTEAFF
TRBJ1-2 | . | . | TRBV7-9 | TGTGCCAGCAGCTTAGCGGCGGCCGGTAACTATGGCTACACCTTC | CASSLAAAGNYGYTF
TRBJ1-6 | . | . | TRBV4-2 | TGTGCCAGCAGCCAAGAGTCGAGGGTCTCCTATAATTCACCCCTCCACTTT | CASSQESRVSYNSPLHF
TRBJ2-4 | . | . | TRBV3-1/TRBV3-2 | TGTGCCAGCAGCCATCCCCATCTGCTGCGGGACAAAAACATTCAGTACTTC | CASSHPHLLRDKNIQYF
TRBJ1-5 | . | TRBD1 | TRBV7-8 | TGTGCCAGCAGGAAGGAGGACAGGGGTAATCAGCCCCAGCATTTT | CASRKEDRGNQPQHF
TRBJ2-7 | . | TRBD2 | TRBV23-1 | TGCGCCAGCAGTCCGGGATGGGGGGGATACGAGCAGTACTTC | CASSPGWGGYEQYF
TRBJ2-7 | . | . | TRBV29-1 | TGCAGCGTGCGACTGAATACCTACGAGCAGTACTTC | CSVRLNTYEQYF
TRBJ1-4 | . | TRBD1 | TRBV2 | TGTGCCACCCGGGGACAGGGATTAACTAATGAAAAACTGTTTTTT | CATRGQGLTNEKLFF
TRBJ2-7 | . | . | TRBV13 | TGTGCCAGCAGCCTCCACCGGGACAACTCCTACGAGCAGTACTTC | CASSLHRDNSYEQYF
TRBJ2-2 | . | . | TRBV5-1 | TGCGCCAGCAGGCCAGGGCACTCGAACACCGGGGAGCTGTTTTTT | CASRPGHSNTGELFF
TRBJ1-6 | once | . | TRBV9 | TGTGCCAGCAGCGTAGACAGGGTTAATAATTCACCCCTCCACTTT | CASSVDRVNNSPLHF
TRBJ2-2 | once | TRBD1 | TRBV7-2 | TGTGCCAGCAGCTTAGTGCAGGGGGCCCAGACCGGGGAGCTGTTTTTT | CASSLVQGAQTGELFF
TRBJ2-1 | . | . | TRBV4-3 | TGCGCCAGCAGCCAAGTTTCGGGGTACCCCTACAATGAGCAGTTCTTC | CASSQVSGYPYNEQFF
TRBJ1-2 | once | TRBD1 | TRBV19 | TGTGCCAGTAGTACAACAGGGGGCGCAGGAGGCTACACCTTC | CASSTTGGAGGYTF
TRBJ1-4 | . | TRBD1 | TRBV5-1 | TGCGCCAGCAGTCCAGGACAGGCCGTGGATAAACTGTTTTTT | CASSPGQAVDKLFF
TRBJ2-3 | . | TRBD2 | TRBV19 | TGTGCCAGTAGTACCCGCCCGGGACTAGCATATGATACGCAGTATTTT | CASSTRPGLAYDTQYF
TRBJ1-2 | . | . | TRBV28 | TGTGCCAGCACCCTGCGTTCAGGGGCAGGCTATGGCTACACCTTC | CASTLRSGAGYGYTF
TRBJ2-4 | . | . | TRBV3-1/TRBV3-2 | TGTGCCAGCAGGGAGAAACAGGGAGCCAAAAACATTCAGTACTTC | CASREKQGAKNIQYF
TRBJ2-2 | . | . | TRBV10-2 | TGCGCCAGCAGGAGCTACAACACCGGGGAGCTGTTTTTT | CASRSYNTGELFF
TRBJ2-5 | . | TRBD2 | TRBV7-2 | TGTGCCAGCAGCAAAAGCCTCTGGACTAGCGGGAGACAAGAGACCCAGTACTTC | CASSKSLWTSGRQETQYF
TRBJ1-5 | . | TRBD1 | TRBV5-5 | TGTGCCAGCAGCGCCGGGACAGGGGGCAATCAGCCCCAGCATTTT | CASSAGTGGNQPQHF
TRBJ1-2 | . | . | TRBV19 | TGTGCCAGTAGTCTCACCGCAGGGGATACGTATGGCTACACCTTC | CASSLTAGDTYGYTF